The 3 T cell receptor beta chains below were found in one sample sequenced in a study of blood T cell repertoires in COVID-19. The protocol was immunoSEQ multiplex PCR, while the TCRdb copy is restricted to in-frame clones and leaves out a portion. The sample holds roughly 500,000 clones; approximately 87% are singletons and the top ten take over 1.5%. The sequencing input was PBMCs or T cells enriched from blood (not recorded which). The source of these receptors is a woman in her thirties or forties who had recovered from COVID-19.

The chain joins TRBV11-3 to TRBJ2-7; TRBD2 agrees at 12 bases. The trim removed 0 bases at V and 3 bases at J, leaving 12 bases unmatched. CDR1 SGHNT and CDR2 YENEEA come from the germline V gene. This CDR3 is 19 amino acids long. The CDR3 DNA reads TGTGCCAGCAGCTTAGACCACCCCAGACCGGGACTAGCGGGCTACGAGCAGTACTTC. Translation gives CASSLDHPRPGLAGYEQYF. Combining the CDR3 with reference TRBV11-3 and TRBJ2-7 gives the whole variable domain EAGVVQSPRYKIIEKKQPVAFWCNPISGHNTLYWYLQNLGQGPELLIRYENEEAVDDSQLPKDRFSAERLKGVDSTLKIQPAELGDSAVYLCASSLDHPRPGLAGYEQYFGPGTRLTVT.

V and J are TRBV19 and TRBJ1-2; TRBD1 is a possible D gene (6 bases). CDR1 is LNHDA, CDR2 SQIVND, per germline (reference sequence). The CDR3 length is 14 residues. Trimming shortened V by 7 bases and J by 0 bases, and 12 bases separated the two germline ends. Written as DNA, the CDR3 is TGTGCCAGTACGACAGGATCAGCTAACTATGGCTACACCTTC. This translates into CASTTGSANYGYTF.

The rearrangement links TRBV5-4 to TRBJ2-3; 10 bases are shared with TRBD2. The CDR3 length is 15 residues. Germline values: CDR1 SGHNT, CDR2 YYREEE (reference sequence). Trimming took 0 bases from V and 3 from J; bases not matched to a gene: 1. As DNA, the CDR3 is TGTGCCAGCAGCTTGGGGACTAGCGGAACAGATACGCAGTATTTT. Translated, it gives CASSLGTSGTDTQYF.